This TCR beta chain came from a study of control samples from healthy donors and cancer patients (dated by TCRdb to 2020 to 2021). Remarks on this clone: Its binding antigen is unknown. The junction does not match germline at one end; this may be a read error.

The germline V gene supplies CDR1 MDHEN and CDR2 SYDVKM. Its CDR3 holds 13 amino acids, cysteine through phenylalanine. Only CDR3 DNA is held: 39 bases, read in frame from base 1. Libraries were made using the immunoSEQ multiplex PCR assay. The clones in this table, taken by TCRdb from immuneACCESS, are in-frame only. Not every clone is retained; where verified, under half of the shortfall comes from an unresolved V gene, and the cause of the rest is unknown. For this sample there are roughly 120,000 clones; just under 95% appear just once. Together, the top ten hold 3.6% of the sample. The sequenced material came from blood. In this chain, TRBV28 is recombined with TRBJ2-1; the central 9 bases match TRBD1. This sequence was found in a man between 25 and 39 years old in good health. The DNA sequence is as follows: TGTGCCAGCGTTCTTCCGGAAGGGACAGGGCTGATCTTC. Its translation reads: CASVLPEGTGLIF. With the rest looked up from the reference TRBV28 and TRBJ2-1 genes rather than sequenced, the full variable domain is DVKVTQSSRYLVKRTGEKVFLECVQDMDHENMFWYRQDPGLGLRLIYFSYDVKMKEKGDIPEGYSVSREKKERFSLILESASTNQTSMYLCASVLPEGTGLIFGPGTRLTVL.